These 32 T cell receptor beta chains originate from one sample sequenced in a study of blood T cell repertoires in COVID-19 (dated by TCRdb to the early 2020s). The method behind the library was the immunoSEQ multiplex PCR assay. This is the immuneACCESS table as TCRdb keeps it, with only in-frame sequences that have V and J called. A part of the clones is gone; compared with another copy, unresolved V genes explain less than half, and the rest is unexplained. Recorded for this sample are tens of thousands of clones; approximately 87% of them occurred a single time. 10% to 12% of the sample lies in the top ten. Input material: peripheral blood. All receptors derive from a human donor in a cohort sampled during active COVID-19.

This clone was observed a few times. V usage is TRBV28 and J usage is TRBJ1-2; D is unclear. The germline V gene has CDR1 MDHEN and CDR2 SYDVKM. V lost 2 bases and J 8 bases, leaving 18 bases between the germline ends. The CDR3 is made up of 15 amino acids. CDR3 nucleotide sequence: TGTGCCAGCAGTTTAATTGCACGCGGCGGAGAGGGCTACACCTTC. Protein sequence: CASSLIARGGEGYTF.

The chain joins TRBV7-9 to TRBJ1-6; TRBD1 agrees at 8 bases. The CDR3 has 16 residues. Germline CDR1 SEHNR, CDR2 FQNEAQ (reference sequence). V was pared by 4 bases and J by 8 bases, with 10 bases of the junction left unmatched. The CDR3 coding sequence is TGTGCCAGCAGCTCGCCCGGGACAGGCGGTGATTCACCCCTCCACTTT. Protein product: CASSSPGTGGDSPLHF.

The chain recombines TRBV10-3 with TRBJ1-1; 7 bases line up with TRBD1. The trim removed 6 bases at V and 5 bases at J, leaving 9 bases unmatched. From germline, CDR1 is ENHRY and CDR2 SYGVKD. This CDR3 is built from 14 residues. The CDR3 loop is CAIRETGLDTEAFF. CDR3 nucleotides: TGTGCCATCAGAGAGACAGGGTTAGATACTGAAGCTTTCTTT.

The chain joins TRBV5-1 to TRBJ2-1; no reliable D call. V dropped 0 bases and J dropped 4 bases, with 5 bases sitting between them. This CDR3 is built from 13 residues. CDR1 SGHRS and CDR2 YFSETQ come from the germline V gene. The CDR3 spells CASSLGHYNEQFF. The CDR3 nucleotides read TGCGCCAGCAGCTTGGGGCATTACAATGAGCAGTTCTTC.

This chain's CDR3 is CASSFRPGSGANVLTF. CDR3 coding DNA: TGTGCCAGCAGTTTCCGGCCGGGGTCTGGGGCCAACGTCCTGACTTTC. The J gene is TRBJ2-6, the V gene TRBV28, with a weak D call TRBD2 (5 bases). The length of the CDR3 is 16 residues. V lost 3 bases, J lost 1 base, and 10 bases lay in between. CDR1 MDHEN and CDR2 SYDVKM come from the germline V gene.

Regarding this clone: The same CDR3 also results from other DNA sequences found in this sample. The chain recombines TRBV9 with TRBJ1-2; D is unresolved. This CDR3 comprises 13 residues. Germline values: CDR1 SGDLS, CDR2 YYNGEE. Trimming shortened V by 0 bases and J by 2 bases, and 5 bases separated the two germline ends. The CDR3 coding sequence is TGTGCCAGCAGCGTAGACAGCAACTATGGCTACACCTTC. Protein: CASSVDSNYGYTF.

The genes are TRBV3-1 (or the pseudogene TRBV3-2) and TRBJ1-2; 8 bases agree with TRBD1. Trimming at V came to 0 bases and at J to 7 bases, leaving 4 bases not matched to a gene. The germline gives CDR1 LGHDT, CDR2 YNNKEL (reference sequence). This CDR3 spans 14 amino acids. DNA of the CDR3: TGTGCCAGCAGCCAAGACAGGGGGCGGGGTGGCTACACCTTC. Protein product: CASSQDRGRGGYTF.

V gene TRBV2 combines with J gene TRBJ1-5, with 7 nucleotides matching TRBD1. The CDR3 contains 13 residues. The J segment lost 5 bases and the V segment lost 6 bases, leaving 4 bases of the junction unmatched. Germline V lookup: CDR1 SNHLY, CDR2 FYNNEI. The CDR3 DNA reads TGTGCCAGCAGAATCAGGGGGGATCAGCCCCAGCATTTT. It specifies CASRIRGDQPQHF.

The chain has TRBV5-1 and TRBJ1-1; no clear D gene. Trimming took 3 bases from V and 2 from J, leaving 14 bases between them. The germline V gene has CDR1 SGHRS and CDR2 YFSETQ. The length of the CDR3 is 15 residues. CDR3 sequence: CASSSQLGVNTEAFF. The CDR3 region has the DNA TGCGCCAGCAGCTCCCAGTTGGGAGTTAACACTGAAGCTTTCTTT.

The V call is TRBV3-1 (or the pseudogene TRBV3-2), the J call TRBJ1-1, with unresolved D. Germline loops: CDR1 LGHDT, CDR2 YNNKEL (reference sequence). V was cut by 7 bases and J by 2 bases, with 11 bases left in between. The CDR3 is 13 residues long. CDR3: CASTLGFNTEAFF. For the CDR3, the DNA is TGTGCCAGCACCCTCGGGTTCAACACTGAAGCTTTCTTT.

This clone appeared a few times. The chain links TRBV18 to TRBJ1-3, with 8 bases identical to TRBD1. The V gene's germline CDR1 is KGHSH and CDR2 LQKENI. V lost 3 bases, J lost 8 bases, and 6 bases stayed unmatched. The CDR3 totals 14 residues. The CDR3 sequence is CASSPGTGLYTIYF. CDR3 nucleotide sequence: TGTGCCAGCTCACCGGGGACAGGTCTGTACACCATATATTTT. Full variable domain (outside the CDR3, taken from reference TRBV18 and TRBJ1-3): NAGVMQNPRHLVRRRGQEARLRCSPMKGHSHVYWYRQLPEEGLKFMVYLQKENIIDESGMPKERFSAEFPKEGPSILRIQQVVRGDSAAYFCASSPGTGLYTIYFGEGSWLTVV.

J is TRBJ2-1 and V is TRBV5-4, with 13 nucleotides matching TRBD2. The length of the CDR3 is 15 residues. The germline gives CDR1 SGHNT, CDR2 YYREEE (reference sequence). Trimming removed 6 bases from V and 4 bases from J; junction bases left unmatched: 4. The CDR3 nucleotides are TGTGCCAGCAAACTAGCGGGAGGGTCATACAATGAGCAGTTCTTC. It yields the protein CASKLAGGSYNEQFF. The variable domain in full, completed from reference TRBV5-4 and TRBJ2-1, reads ETGVTQSPTHLIKTRGQQVTLRCSSQSGHNTVSWYQQALGQGPQFIFQYYREEENGRGNFPPRFSGLQFPNYSSELNVNALELDDSALYLCASKLAGGSYNEQFFGPGTRLTVL.

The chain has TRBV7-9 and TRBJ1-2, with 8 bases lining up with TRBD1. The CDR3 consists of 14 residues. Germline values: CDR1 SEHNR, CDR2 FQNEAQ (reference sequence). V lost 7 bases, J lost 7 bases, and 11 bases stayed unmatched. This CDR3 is CASTIGQGILGYTF. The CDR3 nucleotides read TGTGCCAGCACCATCGGACAGGGTATCCTTGGCTACACCTTC.

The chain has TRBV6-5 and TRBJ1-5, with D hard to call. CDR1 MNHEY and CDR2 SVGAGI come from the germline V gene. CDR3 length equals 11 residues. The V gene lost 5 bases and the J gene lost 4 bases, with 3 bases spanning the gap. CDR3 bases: TGTGCCAGCAGTCGGAATCAGCCCCAGCATTTT. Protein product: CASSRNQPQHF.

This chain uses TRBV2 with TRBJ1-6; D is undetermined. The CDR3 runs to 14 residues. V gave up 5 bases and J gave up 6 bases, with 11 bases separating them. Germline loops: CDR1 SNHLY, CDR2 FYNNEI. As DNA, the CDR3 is TGTGCCAGCAGTTCCAACCGCGGTAATTCACCCCTCCACTTT. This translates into CASSSNRGNSPLHF.

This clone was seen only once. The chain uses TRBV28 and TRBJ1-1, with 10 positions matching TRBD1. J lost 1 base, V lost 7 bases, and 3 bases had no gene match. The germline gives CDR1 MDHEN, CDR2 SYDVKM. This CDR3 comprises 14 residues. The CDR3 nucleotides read TGTGCCAGCATTTGGGACAGGGGGAACACTGAAGCTTTCTTT. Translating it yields CASIWDRGNTEAFF.

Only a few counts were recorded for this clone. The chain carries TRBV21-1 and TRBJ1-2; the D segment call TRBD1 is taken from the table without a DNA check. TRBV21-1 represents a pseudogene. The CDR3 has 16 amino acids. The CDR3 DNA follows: TGTGCCAGCAGCTCCAGCCCGACAGGGAAGAGCTATGGCTACACCTTC. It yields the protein CASSSSPTGKSYGYTF.

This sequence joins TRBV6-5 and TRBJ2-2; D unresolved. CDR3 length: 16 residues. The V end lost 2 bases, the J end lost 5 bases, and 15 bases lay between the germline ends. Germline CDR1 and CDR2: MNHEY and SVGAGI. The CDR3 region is CASSYQRGVRTGELFF. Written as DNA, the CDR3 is TGTGCCAGCAGTTACCAACGAGGAGTACGTACCGGGGAGCTGTTTTTT.

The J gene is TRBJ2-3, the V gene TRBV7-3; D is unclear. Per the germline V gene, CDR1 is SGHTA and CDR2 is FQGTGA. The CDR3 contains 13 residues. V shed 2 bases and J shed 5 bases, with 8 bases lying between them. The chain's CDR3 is CASSLDRRDTQYF. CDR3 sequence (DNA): TGTGCCAGCAGCTTAGATCGGAGAGATACGCAGTATTTT. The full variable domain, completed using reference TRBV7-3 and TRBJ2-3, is GAGVSQTPSNKVTEKGKYVELRCDPISGHTALYWYRQSLGQGPEFLIYFQGTGAADDSGLPNDRFFAVRPEGSVSTLKIQRTERGDSAVYLCASSLDRRDTQYFGPGTRLTVL.

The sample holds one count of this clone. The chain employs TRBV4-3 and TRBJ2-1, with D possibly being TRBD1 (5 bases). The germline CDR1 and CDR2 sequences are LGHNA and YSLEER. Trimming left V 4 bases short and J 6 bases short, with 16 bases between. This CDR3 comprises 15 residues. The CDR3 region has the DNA TGCGCCAGCAGCCTACTACTTGGGGCTTCCAATGAGCAGTTCTTC. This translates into CASSLLLGASNEQFF.

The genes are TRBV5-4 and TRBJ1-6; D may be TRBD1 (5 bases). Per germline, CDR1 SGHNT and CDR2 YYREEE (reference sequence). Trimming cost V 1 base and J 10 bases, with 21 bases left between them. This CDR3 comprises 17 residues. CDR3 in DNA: TGTGCCAGCAGCTTGTACGGGCGCGGGGGGAGCGTCTCACCCCTCCACTTT. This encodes CASSLYGRGGSVSPLHF.

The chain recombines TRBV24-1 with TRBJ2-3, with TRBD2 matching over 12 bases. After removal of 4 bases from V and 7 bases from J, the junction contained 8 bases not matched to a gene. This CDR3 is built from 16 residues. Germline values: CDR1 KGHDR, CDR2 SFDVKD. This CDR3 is CATSEETSGSSYTQYF. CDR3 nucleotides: TGTGCCACCAGTGAAGAGACTAGCGGGAGTTCATATACGCAGTATTTT.

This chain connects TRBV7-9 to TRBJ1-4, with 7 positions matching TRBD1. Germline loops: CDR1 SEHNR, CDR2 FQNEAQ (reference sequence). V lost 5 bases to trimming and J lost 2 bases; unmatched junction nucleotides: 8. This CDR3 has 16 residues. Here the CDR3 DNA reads TGTGCCAGCAGCCCACAGGGGATCGGTACTAATGAAAAACTGTTTTTT. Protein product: CASSPQGIGTNEKLFF. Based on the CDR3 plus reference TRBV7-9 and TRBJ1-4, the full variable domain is DTGVSQNPRHKITKRGQNVTFRCDPISEHNRLYWYRQTLGQGPEFLTYFQNEAQLEKSRLLSDRFSAERPKGSFSTLEIQRTEQGDSAMYLCASSPQGIGTNEKLFFGSGTQLSVL.

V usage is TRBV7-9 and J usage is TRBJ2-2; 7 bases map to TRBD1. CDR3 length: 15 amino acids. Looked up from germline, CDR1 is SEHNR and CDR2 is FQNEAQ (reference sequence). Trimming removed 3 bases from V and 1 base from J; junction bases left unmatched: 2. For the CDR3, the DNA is TGTGCCAGCAGCTTCCGGGACAGGAACACCGGGGAGCTGTTTTTT. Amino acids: CASSFRDRNTGELFF.

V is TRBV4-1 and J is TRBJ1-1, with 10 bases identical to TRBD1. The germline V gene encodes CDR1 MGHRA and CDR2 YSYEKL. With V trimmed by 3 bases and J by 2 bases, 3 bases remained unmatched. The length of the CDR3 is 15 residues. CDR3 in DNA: TGCGCCAGCAGCCATAAGACAGGGGGCAACACTGAAGCTTTCTTT. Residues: CASSHKTGGNTEAFF.

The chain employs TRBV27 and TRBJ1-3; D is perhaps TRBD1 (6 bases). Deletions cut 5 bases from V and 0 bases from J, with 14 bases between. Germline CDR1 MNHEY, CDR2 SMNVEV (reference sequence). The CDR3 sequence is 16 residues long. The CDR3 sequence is CASSARQASSGNTIYF. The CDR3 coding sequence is TGTGCCAGCAGTGCAAGACAGGCCAGCTCTGGAAACACCATATATTTT.

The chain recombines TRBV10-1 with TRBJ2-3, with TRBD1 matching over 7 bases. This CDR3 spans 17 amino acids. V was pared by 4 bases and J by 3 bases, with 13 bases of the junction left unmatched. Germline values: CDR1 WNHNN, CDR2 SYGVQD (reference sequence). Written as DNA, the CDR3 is TGCGCCAGCAGTGGTAGGCGAGGGGGCGAGGGGACAGATACGCAGTATTTT. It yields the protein CASSGRRGGEGTDTQYF.

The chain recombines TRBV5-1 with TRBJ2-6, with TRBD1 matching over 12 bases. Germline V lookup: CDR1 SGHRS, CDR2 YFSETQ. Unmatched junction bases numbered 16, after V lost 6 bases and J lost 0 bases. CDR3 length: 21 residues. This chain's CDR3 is CASTVPGQGAASLSGANVLTF. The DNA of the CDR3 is TGCGCCAGCACCGTCCCGGGACAGGGGGCGGCATCCCTCTCTGGGGCCAACGTCCTGACTTTC.

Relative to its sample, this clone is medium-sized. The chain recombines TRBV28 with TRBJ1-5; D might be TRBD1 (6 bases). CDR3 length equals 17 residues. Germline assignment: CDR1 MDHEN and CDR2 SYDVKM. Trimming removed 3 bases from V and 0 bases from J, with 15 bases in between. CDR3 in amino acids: CASSLIEQGYSNQPQHF. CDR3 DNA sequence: TGTGCCAGCAGTTTGATTGAACAGGGTTATAGCAATCAGCCCCAGCATTTT.

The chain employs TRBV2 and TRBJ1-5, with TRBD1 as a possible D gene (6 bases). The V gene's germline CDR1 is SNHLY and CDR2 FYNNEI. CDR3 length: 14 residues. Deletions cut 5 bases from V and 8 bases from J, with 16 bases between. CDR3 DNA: TGTGCCAGCAGTTTGAACAGGGCCTCGGAGCCCCAGCATTTT. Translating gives CASSLNRASEPQHF.

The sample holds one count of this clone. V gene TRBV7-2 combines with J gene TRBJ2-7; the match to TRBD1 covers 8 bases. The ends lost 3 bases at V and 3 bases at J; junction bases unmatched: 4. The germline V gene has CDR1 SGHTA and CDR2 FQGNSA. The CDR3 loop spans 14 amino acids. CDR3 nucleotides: TGTGCCAGCAGCTTTGGGGACAGGTTCTACGAGCAGTACTTC. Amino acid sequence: CASSFGDRFYEQYF.

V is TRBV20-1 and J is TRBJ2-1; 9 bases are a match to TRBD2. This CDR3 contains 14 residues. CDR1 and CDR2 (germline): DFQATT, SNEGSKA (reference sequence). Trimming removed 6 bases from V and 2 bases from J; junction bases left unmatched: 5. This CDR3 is CSASSGSTYNEQFF. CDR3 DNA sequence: TGCAGTGCAAGTAGCGGGAGCACCTACAATGAGCAGTTCTTC.